The clone carrying this T cell receptor beta chain was counted only a few times. Individual cDNA molecules (in the library) carried attached unique molecular identifiers. TCRdb re-called the reads with MiXCR, one entry per CDR3 protein. Of roughly 810 distinct CDR3 sequences listed, approximately 71% were seen once; the top ten hold about 4.6%. This entry comes from a study of human T cells and chemical hapten exposure. The CDR3 has 17 amino acids. Germline V gene data show CDR1 as SGDLS and CDR2 as YYNGEE. V lost 3 bases, J lost 6 bases, and 14 bases stayed unmatched. Unfractionated whole blood was the source of the extracted total RNA.

Sequenced: whole blood. The V and J genes are TRBV9 and TRBJ2-5, with 10 nucleotides matching TRBD2. The sequence was collected from a human donor with alopecia, or a healthy volunteer (not recorded which). Some clones in this sample may be carry-over from other donors' samples. This table probably holds off-target reads from a library built for another chain. The DNA of the CDR3 is TGTGCCAGCAGCGCCCTAGGGGGAGCGGGGGGGCCGAAGACCCAGTACTTC. Protein sequence: CASSALGGAGGPKTQYF.